This TCR beta chain was captured by sequencing in a study of T cell responses to AZD1222 COVID-19 vaccine. Sequenced by immunoSEQ multiplex PCR; TCRdb stores in-frame clones only, minus some. The table lists around 160,000 clones, around 91% of them singletons. Note on this clone: Its antigen is still unknown.

The study's findings and limits: White British ancestry dominated among donors, who included more females, and clonal diversity was possibly underestimated.

The trim removed 5 bases at V and 2 bases at J, leaving 12 bases unmatched. CDR1 and CDR2 from the germline V gene are SGHTA and FQGNSA. There are 16 residues in the CDR3. V and J are TRBV7-2 and TRBJ2-7; 7 positions match TRBD2. This TCR derives from an adult in good health. The sequencing used peripheral blood, collected on day 0 of AZD1222 vaccination. CDR3 residues: CASSLLGGSVAYEQYF. The CDR3 bases are TGTGCCAGCAGCCTACTAGGCGGGAGTGTCGCCTACGAGCAGTACTTC.